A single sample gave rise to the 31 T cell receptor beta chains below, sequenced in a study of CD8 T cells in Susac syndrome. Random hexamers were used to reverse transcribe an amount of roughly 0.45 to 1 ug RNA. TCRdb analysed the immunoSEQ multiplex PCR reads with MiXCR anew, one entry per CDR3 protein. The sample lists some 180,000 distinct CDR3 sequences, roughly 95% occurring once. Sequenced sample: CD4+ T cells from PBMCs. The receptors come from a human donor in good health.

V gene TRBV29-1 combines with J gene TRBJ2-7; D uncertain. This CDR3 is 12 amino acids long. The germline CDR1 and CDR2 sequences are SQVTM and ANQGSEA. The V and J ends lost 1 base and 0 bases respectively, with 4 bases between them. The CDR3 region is CSVEGPSYEQYF. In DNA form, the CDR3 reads TGCAGCGTTGAAGGACCCTCCTACGAGCAGTACTTC.

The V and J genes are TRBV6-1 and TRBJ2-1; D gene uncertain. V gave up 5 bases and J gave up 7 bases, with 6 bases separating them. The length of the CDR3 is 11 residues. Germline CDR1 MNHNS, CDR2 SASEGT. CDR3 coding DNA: TGTGCCAGCAGTCAGACTAATGAGCAGTTCTTC. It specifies CASSQTNEQFF.

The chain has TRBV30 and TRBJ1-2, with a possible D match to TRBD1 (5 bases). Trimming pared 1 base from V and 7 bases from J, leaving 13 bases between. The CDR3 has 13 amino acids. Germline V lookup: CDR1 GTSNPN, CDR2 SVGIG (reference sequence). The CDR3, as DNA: TGTGCCTGGAGTGATAAAGGGACCTCTGGCTACACCTTC. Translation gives CAWSDKGTSGYTF.

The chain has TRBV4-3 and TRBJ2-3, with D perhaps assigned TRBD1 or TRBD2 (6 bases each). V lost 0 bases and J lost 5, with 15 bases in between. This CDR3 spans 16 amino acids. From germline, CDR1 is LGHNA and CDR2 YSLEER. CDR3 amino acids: CASSQDEGGRKDTQYF. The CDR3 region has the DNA TGCGCCAGCAGCCAAGACGAAGGGGGGCGGAAAGATACGCAGTATTTT.

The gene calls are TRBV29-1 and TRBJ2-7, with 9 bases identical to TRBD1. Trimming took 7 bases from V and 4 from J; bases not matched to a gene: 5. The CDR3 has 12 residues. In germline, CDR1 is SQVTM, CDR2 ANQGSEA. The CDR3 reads CSAGTGNYEQYF. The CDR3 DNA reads TGCAGCGCGGGGACAGGGAATTACGAGCAGTACTTC.

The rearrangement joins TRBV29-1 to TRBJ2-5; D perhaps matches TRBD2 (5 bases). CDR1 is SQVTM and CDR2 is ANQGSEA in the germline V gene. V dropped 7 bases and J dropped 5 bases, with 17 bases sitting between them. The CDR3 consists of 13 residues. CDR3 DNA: TGCAGCGGAGAGACCATAGCGAGGGAGACCCAGTACTTC. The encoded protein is CSGETIARETQYF.

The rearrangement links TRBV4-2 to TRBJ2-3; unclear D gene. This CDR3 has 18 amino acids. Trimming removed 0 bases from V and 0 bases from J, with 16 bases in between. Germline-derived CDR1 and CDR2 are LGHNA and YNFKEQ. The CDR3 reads CASSQDGPGSTSTDTQYF. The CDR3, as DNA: TGTGCCAGCAGCCAAGACGGGCCAGGATCTACTAGCACAGATACGCAGTATTTT.

The chain's CDR3 is CSAAPPAGYNEQFF. The CDR3 DNA reads TGCAGTGCCGCCCCTCCAGCGGGGTACAATGAGCAGTTCTTC. The V and J genes are TRBV20-1 and TRBJ2-1; 7 positions agree with TRBD2. Germline CDR1 is DFQATT and CDR2 is SNEGSKA (reference sequence). The V segment lost 6 bases and the J segment 4 bases; nucleotides outside the gene matches: 9. This CDR3 spans 14 amino acids.

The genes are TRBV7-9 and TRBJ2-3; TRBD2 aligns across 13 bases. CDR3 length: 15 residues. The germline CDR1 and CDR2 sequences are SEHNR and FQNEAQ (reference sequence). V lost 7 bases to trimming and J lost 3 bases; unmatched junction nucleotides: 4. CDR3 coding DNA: TGTGCCAGCACAAGGACTAGCGGGAGAACAGATACGCAGTATTTT. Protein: CASTRTSGRTDTQYF.

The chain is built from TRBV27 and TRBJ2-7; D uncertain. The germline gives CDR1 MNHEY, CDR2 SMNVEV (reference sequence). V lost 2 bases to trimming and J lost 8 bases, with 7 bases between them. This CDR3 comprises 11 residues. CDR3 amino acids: CASSLPAQQYF. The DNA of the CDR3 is TGTGCCAGCAGTTTACCCGCACAGCAGTACTTC.

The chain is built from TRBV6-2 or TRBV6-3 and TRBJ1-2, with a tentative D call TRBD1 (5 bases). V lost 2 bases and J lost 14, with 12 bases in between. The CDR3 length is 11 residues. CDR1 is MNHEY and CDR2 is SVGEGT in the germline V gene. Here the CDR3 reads CASSYAGLSTF. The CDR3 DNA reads TGTGCCAGCAGTTACGCAGGGTTATCGACCTTC.

The CDR3 DNA follows: TGTGCCACCAGTGACCCAGGGGGACACGAGCAGTACTTC. Protein product: CATSDPGGHEQYF. The chain links TRBV24-1 to TRBJ2-7, with 7 bases lining up with TRBD1. This CDR3 region has 13 residues. Unmatched junction bases numbered 4, after V lost 4 bases and J lost 5 bases. Germline CDR1 KGHDR, CDR2 SFDVKD.

In nucleotides, the CDR3 is TGCAGTGCATCTCTAACAGATACGCAGTATTTT. Protein sequence: CSASLTDTQYF. The J gene is TRBJ2-3, the V gene TRBV20-1; D is unclear. This CDR3 is 11 amino acids long. V lost 6 bases and J lost 3, with 7 bases in between. The V gene's germline CDR1 is DFQATT and CDR2 SNEGSKA (reference sequence).

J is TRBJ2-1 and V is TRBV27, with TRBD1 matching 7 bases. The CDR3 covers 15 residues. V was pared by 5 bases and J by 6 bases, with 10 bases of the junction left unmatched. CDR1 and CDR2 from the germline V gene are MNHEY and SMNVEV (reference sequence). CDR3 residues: CASSPDRLYLNEQFF. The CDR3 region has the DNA TGTGCCAGCAGTCCGGACAGGCTATATCTCAATGAGCAGTTCTTC.

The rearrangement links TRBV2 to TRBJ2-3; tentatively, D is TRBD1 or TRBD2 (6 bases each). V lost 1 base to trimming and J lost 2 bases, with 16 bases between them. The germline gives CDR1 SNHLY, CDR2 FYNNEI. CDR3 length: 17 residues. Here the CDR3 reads CASSEDRDSRFTDTQYF. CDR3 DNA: TGTGCCAGCAGTGAAGACAGGGACTCCCGGTTCACAGATACGCAGTATTTT. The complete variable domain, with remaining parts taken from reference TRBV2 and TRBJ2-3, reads EPEVTQTPSHQVTQMGQEVILRCVPISNHLYFYWYRQILGQKVEFLVSFYNNEISEKSEIFDDQFSVERPDGSNFTLKIRSTKLEDSAMYFCASSEDRDSRFTDTQYFGPGTRLTVL.

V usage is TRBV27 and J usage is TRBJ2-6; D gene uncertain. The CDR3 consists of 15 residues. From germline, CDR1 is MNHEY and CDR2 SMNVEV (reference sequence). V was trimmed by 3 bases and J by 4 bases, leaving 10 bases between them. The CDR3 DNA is TGTGCCAGCAGTTTCGGGCCCTCGGGGGCCAACGTCCTGACTTTC. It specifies CASSFGPSGANVLTF.

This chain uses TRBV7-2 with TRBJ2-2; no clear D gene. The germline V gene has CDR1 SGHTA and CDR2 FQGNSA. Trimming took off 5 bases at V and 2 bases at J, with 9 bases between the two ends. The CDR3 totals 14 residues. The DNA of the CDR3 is TGTGCCAGCAGCGCTGCCATAAACACCGGGGAGCTGTTTTTT. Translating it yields CASSAAINTGELFF.

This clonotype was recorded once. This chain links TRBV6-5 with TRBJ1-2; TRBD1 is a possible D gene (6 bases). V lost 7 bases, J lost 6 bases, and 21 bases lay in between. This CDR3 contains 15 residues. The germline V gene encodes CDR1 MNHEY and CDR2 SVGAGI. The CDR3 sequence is CASIKNRVSMDGYTF. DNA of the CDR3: TGTGCCAGCATTAAAAACAGGGTCTCCATGGATGGCTACACCTTC.

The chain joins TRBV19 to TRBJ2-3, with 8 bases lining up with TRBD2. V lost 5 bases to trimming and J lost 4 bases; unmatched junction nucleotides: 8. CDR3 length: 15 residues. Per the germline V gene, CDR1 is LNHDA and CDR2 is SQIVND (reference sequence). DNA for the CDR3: TGTGCCAGTAGTGAAAGCGGGAGAGGCCCAGATACGCAGTATTTT. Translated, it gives CASSESGRGPDTQYF.

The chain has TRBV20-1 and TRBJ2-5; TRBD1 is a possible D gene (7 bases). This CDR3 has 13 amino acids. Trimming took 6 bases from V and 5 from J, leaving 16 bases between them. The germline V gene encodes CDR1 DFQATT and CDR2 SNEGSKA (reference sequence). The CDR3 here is CSAPGRGVETQYF. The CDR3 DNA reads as TGCAGTGCCCCCGGCAGGGGGGTTGAGACCCAGTACTTC.

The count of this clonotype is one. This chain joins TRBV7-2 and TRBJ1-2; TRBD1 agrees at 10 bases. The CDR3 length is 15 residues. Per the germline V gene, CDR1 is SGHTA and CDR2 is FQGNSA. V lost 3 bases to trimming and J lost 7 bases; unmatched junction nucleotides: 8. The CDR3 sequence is CASSFAGTGDRGYTF. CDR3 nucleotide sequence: TGTGCCAGCAGCTTTGCCGGGACAGGGGATCGTGGCTACACCTTC.

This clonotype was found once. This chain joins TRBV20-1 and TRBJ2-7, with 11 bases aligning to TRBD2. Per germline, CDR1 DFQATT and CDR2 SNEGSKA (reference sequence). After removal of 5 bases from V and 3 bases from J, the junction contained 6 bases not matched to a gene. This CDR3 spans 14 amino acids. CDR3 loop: CSAYPGLADYEQYF. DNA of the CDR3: TGCAGTGCTTATCCGGGACTAGCGGACTACGAGCAGTACTTC.

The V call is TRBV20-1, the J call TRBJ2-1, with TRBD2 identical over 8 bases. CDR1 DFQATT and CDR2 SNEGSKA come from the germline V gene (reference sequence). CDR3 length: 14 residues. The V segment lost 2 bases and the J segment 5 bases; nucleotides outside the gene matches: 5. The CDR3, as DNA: TGCAGTGCTAGAAGCGGGGGAAGACACAATGAGCAGTTCTTC. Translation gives CSARSGGRHNEQFF.

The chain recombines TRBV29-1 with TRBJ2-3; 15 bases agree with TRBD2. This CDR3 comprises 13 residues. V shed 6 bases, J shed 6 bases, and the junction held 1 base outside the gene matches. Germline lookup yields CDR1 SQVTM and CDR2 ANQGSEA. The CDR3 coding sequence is TGCAGCGTAGGACTAGCGGGAGGGGATACGCAGTATTTT. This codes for CSVGLAGGDTQYF.

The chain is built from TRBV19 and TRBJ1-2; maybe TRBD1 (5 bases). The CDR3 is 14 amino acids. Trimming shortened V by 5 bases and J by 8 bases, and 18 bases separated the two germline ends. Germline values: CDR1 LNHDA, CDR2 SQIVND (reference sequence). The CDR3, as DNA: TGTGCCAGTAGTCTACCGGGCAGGGAAATGGGCTACACCTTC. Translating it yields CASSLPGREMGYTF.

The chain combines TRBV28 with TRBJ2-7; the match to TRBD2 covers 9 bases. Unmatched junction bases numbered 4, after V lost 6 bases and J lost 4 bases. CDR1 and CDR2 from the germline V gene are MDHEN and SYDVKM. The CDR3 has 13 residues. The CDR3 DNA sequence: TGTGCCAGCAGAACTAGCGGGCTTTACGAGCAGTACTTC. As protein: CASRTSGLYEQYF. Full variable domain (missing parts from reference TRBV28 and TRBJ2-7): DVKVTQSSRYLVKRTGEKVFLECVQDMDHENMFWYRQDPGLGLRLIYFSYDVKMKEKGDIPEGYSVSREKKERFSLILESASTNQTSMYLCASRTSGLYEQYFGPGTRLTVT.

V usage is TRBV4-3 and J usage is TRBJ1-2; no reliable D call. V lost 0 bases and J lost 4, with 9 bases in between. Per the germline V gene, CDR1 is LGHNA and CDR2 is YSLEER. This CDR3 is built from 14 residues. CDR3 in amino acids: CASSQDPASYGYTF. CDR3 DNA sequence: TGCGCCAGCAGCCAAGATCCAGCGTCCTATGGCTACACCTTC.

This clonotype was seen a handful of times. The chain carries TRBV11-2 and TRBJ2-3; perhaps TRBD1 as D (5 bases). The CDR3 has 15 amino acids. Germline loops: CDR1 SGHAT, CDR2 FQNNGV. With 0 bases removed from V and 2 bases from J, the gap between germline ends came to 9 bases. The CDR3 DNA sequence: TGTGCCAGCAGCTTAGATGGGGCCTCCACAGATACGCAGTATTTT. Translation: CASSLDGASTDTQYF.

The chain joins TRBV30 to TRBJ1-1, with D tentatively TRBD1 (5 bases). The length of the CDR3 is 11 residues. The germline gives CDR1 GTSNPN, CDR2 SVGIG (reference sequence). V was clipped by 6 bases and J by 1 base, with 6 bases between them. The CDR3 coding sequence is TGTGCCTGCCAGGGGAACACTGAAGCTTTCTTT. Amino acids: CACQGNTEAFF.

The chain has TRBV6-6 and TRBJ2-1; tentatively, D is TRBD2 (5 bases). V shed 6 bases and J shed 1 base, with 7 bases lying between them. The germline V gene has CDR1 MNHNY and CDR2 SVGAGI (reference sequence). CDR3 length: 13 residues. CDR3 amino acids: CASRRVSYNEQFF. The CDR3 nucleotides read TGTGCCAGCAGGCGGGTGTCCTACAATGAGCAGTTCTTC.

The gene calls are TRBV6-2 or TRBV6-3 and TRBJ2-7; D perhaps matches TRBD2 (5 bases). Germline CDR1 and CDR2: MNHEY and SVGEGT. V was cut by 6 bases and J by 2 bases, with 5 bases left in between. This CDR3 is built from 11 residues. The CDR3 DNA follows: TGTGCCAGCAGGGAGGCCTACGAGCAGTACTTC. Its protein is CASREAYEQYF.